The clone carrying this TCR beta chain was found a few times. The sample is drawn from a study of T cell repertoires in cytomegalovirus infection. Looked up from germline, CDR1 is MDHEN and CDR2 is SYDVKM. Deletions cut 5 bases from V and 6 bases from J, with 17 bases between. CDR3 length equals 14 residues. TCRdb re-called the reads with MiXCR, one entry per CDR3 protein. The repertoire holds approximately 500,000 distinct CDR3 sequences, with over 9% as singletons. This receptor was taken from a human donor in good health (CMV status not recorded). Some clones in this sample may be carry-over from other donors' samples. The sequencing sample was made of PBMCs. The gene calls are TRBV28 and TRBJ2-7; D is undetermined. For the CDR3, the DNA is TGTGCCAGCAGTATACGTCGAAGGACGGTCGAGCAGTACTTC. This translates into CASSIRRRTVEQYF.